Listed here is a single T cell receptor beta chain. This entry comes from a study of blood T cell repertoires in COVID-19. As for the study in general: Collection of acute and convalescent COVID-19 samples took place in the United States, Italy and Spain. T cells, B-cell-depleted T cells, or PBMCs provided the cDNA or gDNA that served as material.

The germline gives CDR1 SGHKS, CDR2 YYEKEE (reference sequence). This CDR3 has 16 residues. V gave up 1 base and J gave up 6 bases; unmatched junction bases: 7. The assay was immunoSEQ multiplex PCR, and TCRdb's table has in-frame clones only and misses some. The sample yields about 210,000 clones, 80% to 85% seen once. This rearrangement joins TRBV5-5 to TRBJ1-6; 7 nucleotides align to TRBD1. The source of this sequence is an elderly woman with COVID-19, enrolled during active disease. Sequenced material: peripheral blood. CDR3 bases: TGTGCCAGCAGCTTGACTCCGACAGGGCCTAATTCACCCCTCCACTTT. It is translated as CASSLTPTGPNSPLHF.